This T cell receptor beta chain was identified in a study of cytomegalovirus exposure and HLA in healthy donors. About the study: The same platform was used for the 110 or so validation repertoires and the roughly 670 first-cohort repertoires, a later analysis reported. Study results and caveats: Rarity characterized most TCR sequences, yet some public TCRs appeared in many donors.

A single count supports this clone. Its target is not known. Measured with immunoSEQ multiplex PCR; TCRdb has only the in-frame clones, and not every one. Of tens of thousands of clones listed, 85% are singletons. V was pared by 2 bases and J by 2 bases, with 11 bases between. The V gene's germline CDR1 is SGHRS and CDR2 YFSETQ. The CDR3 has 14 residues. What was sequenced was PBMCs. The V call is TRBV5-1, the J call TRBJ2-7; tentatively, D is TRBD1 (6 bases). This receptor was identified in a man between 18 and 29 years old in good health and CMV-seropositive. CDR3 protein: CASSFRGQTYEQYF. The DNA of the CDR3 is TGCGCCAGCAGCTTCAGGGGCCAGACCTACGAGCAGTACTTC.